Following are 27 T cell receptor beta chains from one sample sequenced in a study of metastatic and nonmetastatic thyroid tumors. No patient received treatment before thyroid surgery. Using MiXCR, TCRdb reanalyzed the PCR reads. The sample includes 15,000 to 20,000 clones, roughly 25% of them seen just once. The sequenced material came from adjacent normal tissue. These TCRs come from a female donor with papillary thyroid cancer or a benign thyroid nodule (not recorded which). Some clones in this sample may be carry-over from other donors' samples.

This clone was detected a few times. CDR3 amino acids: CASSYMGGNDEQFF. The CDR3 coding sequence is TGTGCCAGCAGTTACATGGGGGGGAACGATGAGCAGTTCTTC. The V and J genes are TRBV6-2 or TRBV6-3 and TRBJ2-1; 7 bases line up with TRBD2. V shed 2 bases, J shed 8 bases, and the junction held 6 bases outside the gene matches. The CDR3 sequence is 14 residues long. Germline V gene data show CDR1 as MNHEY and CDR2 as SVGEGT.

A few counts support this clone. J is TRBJ1-2 and V is TRBV6-1, with 10 bases matching TRBD1. In germline, CDR1 is MNHNS, CDR2 SASEGT. V gave up 6 bases and J gave up 4 bases; unmatched junction bases: 8. This CDR3 comprises 15 residues. CDR3 sequence reads: CASRVQGQGTYGYTF. CDR3 nucleotide sequence: TGTGCCAGCAGGGTACAGGGACAGGGGACCTATGGCTACACCTTC.

This clone was counted only a few times. This sequence joins TRBV6-1 and TRBJ1-6; perhaps TRBD1 as D (6 bases). Trimming removed 7 bases from V and 9 bases from J, with 25 bases in between. The CDR3 extends over 17 amino acids. Per the germline V gene, CDR1 is MNHNS and CDR2 is SASEGT. CDR3 bases: TGTGCCAGCACCGATGATTTCAGGGGTGGATCAGGTTCACCCCTCCACTTT. Residues: CASTDDFRGGSGSPLHF.

V is TRBV19 and J is TRBJ2-7; 8 bases map to TRBD1. Unmatched junction bases numbered 12, after V lost 3 bases and J lost 8 bases. The CDR3 length is 15 residues. The V gene's germline CDR1 is LNHDA and CDR2 SQIVND (reference sequence). The CDR3 DNA sequence: TGTGCCAGTAGTATCAGTCAGGACAGGGTCCACCAGCAGTACTTC. The encoded protein is CASSISQDRVHQQYF.

The CDR3 sequence: CASSYGWFGVGVGYEQYF. In DNA form, the CDR3 reads TGTGCCAGCAGTTACGGCTGGTTTGGCGTGGGGGTTGGCTACGAGCAGTACTTC. V is TRBV6-5 and J is TRBJ2-7; perhaps D is TRBD1 or TRBD2 (5 bases each). The length of the CDR3 is 18 residues. Germline assignment: CDR1 MNHEY and CDR2 SVGAGI. The ends were cut back, 2 bases at V and 3 bases at J, with 23 bases in the middle.

The rearrangement uses TRBV28 and TRBJ2-3, with 9 bases matching TRBD2. J was trimmed by 1 base and V by 6 bases; bases with no gene match: 8. The germline CDR1 and CDR2 sequences are MDHEN and SYDVKM. The CDR3 length is 16 residues. The CDR3 DNA follows: TGTGCCAGCAGCGGTCTAGCGGGGTCCCGCACAGATACGCAGTATTTT. Its protein product is CASSGLAGSRTDTQYF.

This chain uses TRBV20-1 with TRBJ1-3; maybe TRBD1 (6 bases). Per germline, CDR1 DFQATT and CDR2 SNEGSKA (reference sequence). The V end lost 3 bases, the J end lost 2 bases, and 14 bases lay between the germline ends. CDR3 size: 15 residues. The CDR3 DNA follows: TGCAGTGCTAGGGAACAGGGATCAGCTGGAAACACCATATATTTT. This codes for CSAREQGSAGNTIYF.

This clone came up once. The chain carries TRBV20-1 and TRBJ2-2; 7 bases line up with TRBD1. The CDR3 runs to 15 residues. The V gene end was trimmed by 4 bases and the J gene end by 6 bases; junction bases not matched to a gene: 11. CDR1 DFQATT and CDR2 SNEGSKA come from the germline V gene (reference sequence). The CDR3: CSAKNRDSLAGELFF. The DNA for the CDR3 is TGCAGTGCTAAAAACCGGGACAGTTTAGCCGGGGAGCTGTTTTTT.

The chain links TRBV11-2 to TRBJ2-1, with a tentative D call TRBD2 (5 bases). Germline V CDR1 and CDR2: SGHAT, FQNNGV. Deletions cut 0 bases from V and 7 bases from J, with 13 bases between. The CDR3 consists of 15 residues. The CDR3 loop reads CASSLDGETLNEQFF. The CDR3 nucleotides read TGTGCCAGCAGCTTAGATGGGGAGACTCTTAATGAGCAGTTCTTC.

V and J are TRBV20-1 and TRBJ1-1; D is undetermined. Looked up from germline, CDR1 is DFQATT and CDR2 is SNEGSKA (reference sequence). Trimming stripped 3 bases from V and 0 bases from J, with 11 bases between. The CDR3 is made up of 14 amino acids. CDR3 in DNA: TGCAGTGCTAGGGGGTGGCAGATGAACACTGAAGCTTTCTTT. Its translation is CSARGWQMNTEAFF.

With respect to this clone: Because the CDR3 is missing its conserved closing phenylalanine or tryptophan, this is likely a read error. The rearrangement joins TRBV11-2 to TRBJ1-3; D is perhaps TRBD1 (6 bases). This CDR3 has 17 residues. Germline V CDR1 and CDR2: SGHAT, FQNNGV. V was pared by 5 bases and J by 0 bases, with 17 bases between. CDR3 nucleotides: TGTGCCAGCAGCCTTAGAGGGGGACACAACTCTGGAAACACCATATATCTT. This codes for CASSLRGGHNSGNTIYL.

The gene calls are TRBV20-1 and TRBJ2-7, with a weak D call TRBD1 (5 bases). V was clipped by 3 bases and J by 5 bases, with 20 bases between them. The CDR3 spans 15 residues. The germline V gene encodes CDR1 DFQATT and CDR2 SNEGSKA (reference sequence). The CDR3 nucleotides are TGCAGTGCTAGTCGAGGAACAGGTTCCAACGACGAGCAGTACTTC. It specifies CSASRGTGSNDEQYF.

This clone showed up just a few times. The chain carries TRBV6-5 and TRBJ1-1; tentatively, D is TRBD1 (6 bases). The CDR3 length is 15 residues. Germline CDR1 and CDR2: MNHEY and SVGAGI. V lost 8 bases to trimming and J lost 1 base, with 17 bases between them. Written as DNA, the CDR3 is TGTGCCAGCGGTACTGAATACAGGGCGAACACTGAAGCTTTCTTT. It codes for CASGTEYRANTEAFF.

Turning to this clone: At one end, the junction sequence differs from germline, possibly due to a read error. The identical CDR3 is also encoded by other nucleotide sequences in the sample. The genes are TRBV6-2 or TRBV6-3 and TRBJ2-7, with D possibly TRBD2 on 6 matching bases. CDR1 is MNHEY, CDR2 SVGEGT, per germline. The CDR3 runs 20 residues. The CDR3 spells CASSYAITGTPARLSYEQYF. CDR3 coding DNA: TGCGCCAGCAGTTACGCAATCACCGGGACTCCGGCCCGCCTCTCCTACGAGCAGTACTTC.

This clone was counted a few times. The rearrangement links TRBV9 to TRBJ2-1; 11 bases match TRBD2. The germline V gene encodes CDR1 SGDLS and CDR2 YYNGEE. V gave up 3 bases and J gave up 6 bases; unmatched junction bases: 20. This CDR3 region has 20 residues. CDR3 region: CASSDLQGPSGRNRRNEQFF. The CDR3 DNA reads TGTGCCAGCAGCGACCTACAGGGTCCTAGCGGGAGGAATAGGCGCAATGAGCAGTTCTTC.

The genes are TRBV10-3 and TRBJ1-3, with D hard to call. Between the trimmed V and J ends, which lost 11 bases and 4 bases, there was a span of 15 bases. This CDR3 region has 13 residues. CDR1 and CDR2 (germline): ENHRY, SYGVKD. The CDR3 protein is CASGRGIGNTIYF. As DNA, the CDR3 is TGTGCCTCGGGGAGAGGAATAGGAAACACCATATATTTT.

This clone has a count of ten or more. The rearrangement uses TRBV27 and TRBJ2-7; TRBD1 is a possible D gene (6 bases). This CDR3 has 13 residues. Trimming took 6 bases from V and 0 from J, leaving 9 bases between them. In germline, CDR1 is MNHEY, CDR2 SMNVEV (reference sequence). CDR3: CASRRTASYEQYF. DNA for the CDR3: TGTGCCAGCAGGAGGACAGCCTCCTACGAGCAGTACTTC.

This clone was picked up a small number of times. This chain uses TRBV28 with TRBJ2-7, with 10 positions matching TRBD2. With V trimmed by 6 bases and J by 3 bases, 5 bases remained unmatched. This CDR3 has 14 amino acids. The V gene's germline CDR1 is MDHEN and CDR2 SYDVKM. The CDR3 DNA sequence: TGTGCCAGCAGCCCTAGCGGGGGTAGCTACGAGCAGTACTTC. Translated, it gives CASSPSGGSYEQYF.

This clone has only a few counts. The J gene is TRBJ2-7, the V gene TRBV11-2; the D gene is possibly TRBD2 (6 bases). Trimming took off 1 base at V and 0 bases at J, with 10 bases between the two ends. Germline V gene lookup returns CDR1 SGHAT and CDR2 FQNNGV. The CDR3 sequence is 15 residues long. CDR3 amino acids: CASSLAGSGSYEQYF. CDR3 bases: TGTGCCAGCAGCTTAGCCGGTAGCGGCTCCTACGAGCAGTACTTC.

The J gene is TRBJ1-2, the V gene TRBV12-3 or TRBV12-4; D unclear. Trimming shortened V by 5 bases and J by 4 bases, and 17 bases separated the two germline ends. CDR3 size: 15 residues. The CDR3 nucleotides read TGTGCCAGCAGTCGGGGTAGGCTCCTTGGCTATGGCTACACCTTC. Translating gives CASSRGRLLGYGYTF.

This clone has a handful of counts. The chain joins TRBV24-1 to TRBJ2-1; TRBD1 agrees at 9 bases. V gave up 10 bases and J gave up 9 bases; unmatched junction bases: 6. The germline CDR1 and CDR2 sequences are KGHDR and SFDVKD. This CDR3 contains 12 residues. CDR3 nucleotides: TGTGCCACACGAACAGGGGGCGGTGAGCAGTTCTTC. Encoded protein: CATRTGGGEQFF.

The chain has TRBV28 and TRBJ2-7; possible D gene TRBD1, 6 bases. From germline, CDR1 is MDHEN and CDR2 SYDVKM. The CDR3 covers 16 residues. The V end was cut by 5 bases, the J end by 1 base, with 18 bases between. The CDR3 reads CASSRSGTQPSYEQYF. For the CDR3, the DNA is TGTGCCAGCAGTAGATCCGGGACACAACCTTCCTACGAGCAGTACTTC.

This clone was seen a few times. V gene TRBV10-2 combines with J gene TRBJ1-2; the D is unclear. Looked up from germline, CDR1 is WSHSY and CDR2 is SAAADI. V was cut by 5 bases and J by 1 base, with 8 bases left in between. The CDR3 spans 13 residues. The CDR3 region is CASSPGFNYGYTF. CDR3 sequence (DNA): TGCGCCAGCAGTCCCGGGTTTAACTATGGCTACACCTTC.

This clone was observed a few times. The chain recombines TRBV5-1 with TRBJ2-5, with D possibly matching TRBD2 (5 bases). The CDR3 length is 15 residues. The V end was cut by 0 bases, the J end by 2 bases, with 11 bases between. Looked up from germline, CDR1 is SGHRS and CDR2 is YFSETQ. This CDR3 reads CASSLATTIQETQYF. The CDR3 DNA reads TGCGCCAGCAGCTTGGCGACTACTATACAAGAGACCCAGTACTTC.

The chain employs TRBV11-2 and TRBJ1-2, with TRBD1 matching over 9 bases. Germline-derived CDR1 and CDR2 are SGHAT and FQNNGV. Trimming cost V 5 bases and J 7 bases; bases outside gene matches: 8. This CDR3 spans 14 amino acids. The DNA for the CDR3 is TGTGCCAGCAGCCCGGCTCCGGGACAGGGTGGCTACACCTTC. Translation gives CASSPAPGQGGYTF. Full variable domain (outside the CDR3, taken from reference TRBV11-2 and TRBJ1-2): EAGVAQSPRYKIIEKRQSVAFWCNPISGHATLYWYQQILGQGPKLLIQFQNNGVVDDSQLPKDRFSAERLKGVDSTLKIQPAKLEDSAVYLCASSPAPGQGGYTFGSGTRLTVV.

The chain has TRBV20-1 and TRBJ2-5, with D tentatively TRBD1 (5 bases). The CDR3 length is 13 residues. Trimming removed 1 base at V and 4 bases at J, with 10 bases between. Germline values: CDR1 DFQATT, CDR2 SNEGSKA (reference sequence). Written as DNA, the CDR3 is TGCAGTGCTAGAGGGGCAGGGATAGAGACCCAGTACTTC. This gives the protein CSARGAGIETQYF.

This clone appeared a few times. The chain has TRBV12-3 or TRBV12-4 and TRBJ2-5, with TRBD2 as a possible D gene (6 bases). The germline V and J ends were trimmed by 6 bases and 10 bases, with 15 bases remaining between them. CDR3 length: 12 residues. CDR3 sequence: CASSAVLGGQYF. DNA for the CDR3: TGTGCCAGCAGCGCCGTTCTGGGGGGCCAGTACTTC.